These 28 T cell receptor beta chains originate from one sample sequenced in a study of graft-versus-host responses after intestinal transplantation. Here immunoSEQ multiplex PCR was the method, and the copy in TCRdb shows in-frame clones only, minus some. The table records 95,000 to 100,000 clones, about 82% of them present only once. The sequencing here drew on PBMCs, taken 255 days after intestinal transplant. The receptors were gathered from a human patient who received an intestinal transplant, so some T cells may come from the graft donor.

This chain joins TRBV27 and TRBJ1-1; perhaps TRBD1 as D (5 bases). Germline CDR1 MNHEY, CDR2 SMNVEV (reference sequence). The CDR3 covers 14 residues. Trimming removed 2 bases at V and 5 bases at J, with 12 bases between. The CDR3: CASSLSPGGTEAFF. DNA of the CDR3: TGTGCCAGCAGTTTAAGCCCGGGGGGGACTGAAGCTTTCTTT.

The V call is TRBV5-1, the J call TRBJ2-5; 7 bases are a match to TRBD1. Germline values: CDR1 SGHRS, CDR2 YFSETQ. After removal of 4 bases from V and 5 bases from J, the junction contained 8 bases not matched to a gene. The length of the CDR3 is 14 residues. The CDR3 region has the DNA TGCGCCAGCAGCCCAGGACAGGAAGGGGAGACCCAGTACTTC. It translates to CASSPGQEGETQYF.

The rearrangement links TRBV7-9 to TRBJ1-6; D unresolved. This CDR3 contains 15 residues. V was shortened by 1 base and J by 7 bases, with 11 bases between the two germline ends. CDR1 is SEHNR and CDR2 is FQNEAQ in the germline V gene (reference sequence). CDR3 sequence reads: CASSLDATTNSPLHF. The CDR3 region has the DNA TGTGCCAGCAGCTTAGATGCGACCACCAATTCACCCCTCCACTTT.

This CDR3 is CASSLRGPAGANVLTF. The CDR3 nucleotides are TGTGCCAGCAGTTTAAGGGGGCCGGCTGGGGCCAACGTCCTGACTTTC. V is TRBV28 and J is TRBJ2-6; 7 bases line up with TRBD1. This CDR3 spans 16 amino acids. CDR1 and CDR2 from the germline V gene are MDHEN and SYDVKM. V trimming: 2 bases; J trimming: 2 bases; junction bases outside the gene matches: 3.

The J gene is TRBJ1-2, the V gene TRBV19; TRBD1 matches at 10 bases. The length of the CDR3 is 13 residues. Germline assignment: CDR1 LNHDA and CDR2 SQIVND (reference sequence). Trimming at V came to 7 bases and at J to 7 bases, leaving 6 bases not matched to a gene. CDR3 in DNA: TGTGCCAGTACCCCCGGGACAGGGGTTGGCTACACCTTC. Residues: CASTPGTGVGYTF.

The chain employs TRBV27 and TRBJ2-5; a possible D gene is TRBD1 (5 bases). Per germline, CDR1 MNHEY and CDR2 SMNVEV (reference sequence). The CDR3 runs 15 residues. Trimming took 5 bases from V and 1 from J, leaving 14 bases between them. CDR3 nucleotide sequence: TGTGCCAGCAGTAGGTGGGGCAGCATCCAAGAGACCCAGTACTTC. It translates to CASSRWGSIQETQYF.

This clone came up once. The V call is TRBV2, the J call TRBJ1-6; 7 nucleotides agree with TRBD1. The germline CDR1 and CDR2 sequences are SNHLY and FYNNEI. The V segment lost 8 bases and the J segment 7 bases; nucleotides outside the gene matches: 11. The CDR3 extends over 15 amino acids. The CDR3 protein is CASLPWAGGNSPLHF. As DNA, the CDR3 is TGTGCCAGCCTCCCATGGGCAGGGGGAAATTCACCCCTCCACTTT.

This clone was observed a handful of times. The chain joins TRBV6-6 to TRBJ1-2, with 9 positions matching TRBD1. Germline CDR1 and CDR2: MNHNY and SVGAGI (reference sequence). The trim removed 2 bases at V and 8 bases at J, leaving 12 bases unmatched. This CDR3 contains 16 residues. CDR3 protein: CASSYDPQGAGSGYTF. The CDR3 region has the DNA TGTGCCAGCAGTTACGACCCACAGGGGGCAGGGAGCGGCTACACCTTC.

The rearrangement joins TRBV6-1 to TRBJ1-1; perhaps TRBD1 as D (5 bases). Germline V gene lookup returns CDR1 MNHNS and CDR2 SASEGT. The CDR3 is 12 residues long. V shed 3 bases and J shed 6 bases, with 8 bases lying between them. In nucleotides, the CDR3 is TGTGCCAGCAGTGACAGGGTCCCTGAAGCTTTCTTT. Translated: CASSDRVPEAFF.

This clone has only one observation. The chain combines TRBV2 with TRBJ2-7, with D hard to call. The CDR3 length is 11 residues. Deletions cut 4 bases from V and 3 bases from J, with 4 bases between. Per germline, CDR1 SNHLY and CDR2 FYNNEI. The CDR3 loop is CASSGSYEQYF. CDR3 bases: TGTGCCAGCAGTGGTAGCTACGAGCAGTACTTC. Complete variable domain (other parts from reference TRBV2 and TRBJ2-7): EPEVTQTPSHQVTQMGQEVILRCVPISNHLYFYWYRQILGQKVEFLVSFYNNEISEKSEIFDDQFSVERPDGSNFTLKIRSTKLEDSAMYFCASSGSYEQYFGPGTRLTVT.

This chain connects TRBV7-3 to TRBJ2-7; unclear D gene. The V gene's germline CDR1 is SGHTA and CDR2 FQGTGA. The V gene lost 7 bases and the J gene lost 3 bases, with 19 bases spanning the gap. The CDR3 totals 15 residues. For the CDR3, the DNA is TGTGCCAGCATCGAAGCTTGTGTCGCGAGCTACGAGCAGTACTTC. Protein product: CASIEACVASYEQYF.

The rearrangement links TRBV2 to TRBJ2-5; possibly TRBD1 for D (6 bases). V was clipped by 4 bases and J by 5 bases, with 14 bases between them. The CDR3 extends over 14 amino acids. Per germline, CDR1 SNHLY and CDR2 FYNNEI. The CDR3 sequence is CASSALGAGETQYF. CDR3 DNA sequence: TGTGCCAGCAGTGCCCTGGGGGCCGGGGAGACCCAGTACTTC.

Only one count was recorded for this clone. V usage is TRBV9 and J usage is TRBJ1-2; tentative D call: TRBD1 (5 bases). The V gene's germline CDR1 is SGDLS and CDR2 YYNGEE. The V and J ends lost 3 bases and 5 bases respectively, with 17 bases between them. CDR3 size: 15 residues. The CDR3 sequence is CASSAALGGLYGYTF. The CDR3 region has the DNA TGTGCCAGCAGCGCCGCCCTGGGGGGGTTGTATGGCTACACCTTC.

The chain links TRBV6-5 to TRBJ2-2; D not resolved. The CDR3 length is 16 residues. V was pared by 2 bases and J by 6 bases, with 16 bases between. From germline, CDR1 is MNHEY and CDR2 SVGAGI. The CDR3: CASSYLLWVEPGELFF. The CDR3 region has the DNA TGTGCCAGCAGTTACCTTCTTTGGGTTGAGCCCGGGGAGCTGTTTTTT.

In this sample, this clone turned up once. The gene calls are TRBV5-1 and TRBJ2-6, with no clear D. There are 16 residues in the CDR3. Germline CDR1 SGHRS, CDR2 YFSETQ. V shed 1 base and J shed 5 bases, with 13 bases lying between them. The CDR3 bases are TGCGCCAGCAGCTTGTCCTGGAGTCTTAGGGCCAACGTCCTGACTTTC. As protein: CASSLSWSLRANVLTF.

As to this clone: Here the CDR3 omits its conserved ending phenylalanine or tryptophan, so a read error is the likely source. V and J are TRBV4-1 and TRBJ2-7; 7 bases are shared with TRBD2. The CDR3 consists of 15 residues. V gave up 1 base and J gave up 5 bases; unmatched junction bases: 8. CDR1 is MGHRA, CDR2 YSYEKL, per germline. The CDR3 is CASSQVMAGVDEQYS. For the CDR3, the DNA is TGCGCCAGCAGCCAAGTGATGGCGGGAGTCGACGAGCAGTACTCC.

V and J are TRBV28 and TRBJ2-7, with D unclear. The germline V gene has CDR1 MDHEN and CDR2 SYDVKM. The V end lost 7 bases, the J end lost 3 bases, and 16 bases lay between the germline ends. The CDR3 consists of 14 residues. CDR3 amino acids: CASTHSGKNYEQYF. In DNA, the CDR3 is TGTGCCAGCACCCACAGTGGTAAAAACTACGAGCAGTACTTC.

The chain carries TRBV19 and TRBJ2-2; maybe TRBD1 (5 bases). This CDR3 has 16 residues. CDR1 is LNHDA and CDR2 is SQIVND in the germline V gene (reference sequence). The V end lost 6 bases, the J end lost 0 bases, and 14 bases lay between the germline ends. The CDR3 sequence is CASSQGAGANTGELFF. CDR3 nucleotides: TGTGCCAGTAGCCAAGGGGCAGGAGCGAACACCGGGGAGCTGTTTTTT.

The rearrangement joins TRBV28 to TRBJ1-2; D might be TRBD1 (6 bases). V dropped 5 bases and J dropped 3 bases, with 16 bases sitting between them. CDR1 MDHEN and CDR2 SYDVKM come from the germline V gene. The CDR3 sequence is 15 residues long. The CDR3 protein is CASSRAPRGDYGYTF. CDR3 nucleotide sequence: TGTGCCAGCAGTAGAGCCCCAAGGGGGGACTATGGCTACACCTTC.

Regarding this clone: One end of the junction fails to match germline, which may point to a read error. The chain uses TRBV7-7 and TRBJ2-2, with a tentative D call TRBD2 (5 bases). The CDR3 loop spans 16 amino acids. Germline V gene data show CDR1 as SSHAT and CDR2 as FNYEAQ (reference sequence). CDR3: CASSLVPGRNTGELFF. CDR3 coding DNA: TGTGCTAGCAGCTTAGTCCCTGGGAGGAACACCGGGGAGCTGTTTTTT.

This clone has just one count. V gene TRBV5-1 combines with J gene TRBJ2-7; D is tentatively TRBD1 or TRBD2 (6 bases each). The CDR3 spans 15 residues. The germline gives CDR1 SGHRS, CDR2 YFSETQ. Trimming took off 3 bases at V and 4 bases at J, with 17 bases between the two ends. This CDR3 reads CASSWGGTLLYEQYF. CDR3 DNA: TGCGCCAGCAGCTGGGGCGGGACACTCCTTTACGAGCAGTACTTC.

The chain recombines TRBV7-8 with TRBJ2-3; D might be TRBD1 or TRBD2, each matching 5 bases. V lost 3 bases to trimming and J lost 1 base, with 11 bases between them. Per the germline V gene, CDR1 is SGHVS and CDR2 is FQNEAQ. CDR3 length equals 15 residues. The CDR3 DNA follows: TGTGCCAGCAGCTTGCCCGGGACCCGCACAGATACGCAGTATTTT. Its translation: CASSLPGTRTDTQYF.

This chain uses TRBV5-1 with TRBJ2-3; 13 positions agree with TRBD2. Germline CDR1 and CDR2: SGHRS and YFSETQ. With 9 bases clipped from V and 4 bases from J, the junction kept 5 bases outside the gene matches. This CDR3 spans 14 amino acids. The CDR3 here is CATRTSGRPDTQYF. The CDR3 coding sequence is TGCGCCACCCGGACTAGCGGGAGACCAGATACGCAGTATTTT.

The sample holds one count of this clone. V and J are TRBV7-8 and TRBJ2-7; possibly TRBD1 or TRBD2 for D (6 bases each). The CDR3 loop spans 15 amino acids. Germline assignment: CDR1 SGHVS and CDR2 FQNEAQ. V lost 0 bases and J 7 bases, leaving 16 bases between the germline ends. The CDR3 nucleotides are TGTGCCAGCAGCTTAGCGCAACAGGGAGGAGGTGAGCAGTACTTC. It yields the protein CASSLAQQGGGEQYF.

The CDR3 region is CASSGLEVLNTEAFF. The CDR3 DNA sequence: TGTGCCAGCAGTGGTCTCGAGGTTCTGAACACTGAAGCTTTCTTT. The rearrangement links TRBV6-1 to TRBJ1-1, with D unresolved. CDR3 length: 15 amino acids. Trimming removed 4 bases at V and 0 bases at J, with 12 bases between. The germline V gene has CDR1 MNHNS and CDR2 SASEGT.

The chain carries TRBV28 and TRBJ1-1; perhaps TRBD1 as D (5 bases). The germline V gene has CDR1 MDHEN and CDR2 SYDVKM. This CDR3 contains 14 residues. V lost 5 bases to trimming and J lost 9 bases, with 19 bases between them. CDR3 loop: CASSPLRDGAKAFF. For the CDR3, the DNA is TGTGCCAGCAGTCCGCTTAGGGATGGGGCGAAAGCTTTCTTT.

The chain is built from TRBV27 and TRBJ2-7; the D gene is possibly TRBD2 (6 bases). The CDR3 sequence is 11 residues long. CDR1 is MNHEY and CDR2 is SMNVEV in the germline V gene (reference sequence). The V gene lost 8 bases and the J gene lost 3 bases, with 8 bases spanning the gap. CDR3 bases: TGTGCCAGCGGGGACTTCTACGAGCAGTACTTC. This translates into CASGDFYEQYF.

The chain recombines TRBV27 with TRBJ2-3, with TRBD1 as a possible D gene (5 bases). Germline loops: CDR1 MNHEY, CDR2 SMNVEV (reference sequence). The CDR3 is made up of 16 amino acids. V lost 5 bases and J 0 bases, leaving 15 bases between the germline ends. In DNA, the CDR3 is TGTGCCAGCAGTCCTCCCAGGGTTGCAAGCACAGATACGCAGTATTTT. Translating it yields CASSPPRVASTDTQYF.